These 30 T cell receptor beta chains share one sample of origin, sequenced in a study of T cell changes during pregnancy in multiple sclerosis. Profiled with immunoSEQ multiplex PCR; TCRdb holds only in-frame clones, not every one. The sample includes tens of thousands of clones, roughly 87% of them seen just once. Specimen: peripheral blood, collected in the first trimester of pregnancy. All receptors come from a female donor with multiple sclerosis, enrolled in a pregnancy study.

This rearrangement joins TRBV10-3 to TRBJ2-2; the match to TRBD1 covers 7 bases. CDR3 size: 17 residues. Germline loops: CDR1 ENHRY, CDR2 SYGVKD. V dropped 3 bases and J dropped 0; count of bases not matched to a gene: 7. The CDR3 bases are TGTGCCATCAGTGATCGGTCCGGGACAGCGAACACCGGGGAGCTGTTTTTT. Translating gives CAISDRSGTANTGELFF.

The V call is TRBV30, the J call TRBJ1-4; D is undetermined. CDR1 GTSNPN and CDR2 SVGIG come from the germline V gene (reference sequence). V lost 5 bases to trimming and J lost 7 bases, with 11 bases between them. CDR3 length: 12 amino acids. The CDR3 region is CAWGDGVEKLFF. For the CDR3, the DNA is TGTGCCTGGGGAGACGGTGTTGAAAAACTGTTTTTT.

The CDR3 nucleotides are TGTGCCAGCAGTTTTGGCAGGGACAATGAGCAGTTCTTC. Translation gives CASSFGRDNEQFF. The genes are TRBV27 and TRBJ2-1; D is possibly TRBD1 (5 bases). Trimming shortened V by 3 bases and J by 5 bases, and 8 bases separated the two germline ends. Germline loops: CDR1 MNHEY, CDR2 SMNVEV (reference sequence). CDR3 length equals 13 residues.

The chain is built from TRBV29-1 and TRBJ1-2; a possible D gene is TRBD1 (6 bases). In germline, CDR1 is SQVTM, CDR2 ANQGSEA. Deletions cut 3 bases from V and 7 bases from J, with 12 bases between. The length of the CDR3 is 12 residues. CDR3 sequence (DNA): TGCAGCGTTGAGATATCAGGGGTTGGCTACACCTTC. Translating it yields CSVEISGVGYTF.

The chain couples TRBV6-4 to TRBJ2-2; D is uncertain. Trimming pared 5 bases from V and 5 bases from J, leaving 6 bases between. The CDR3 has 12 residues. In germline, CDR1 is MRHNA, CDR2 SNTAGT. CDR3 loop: CASSSATGELFF. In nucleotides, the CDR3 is TGTGCCAGCAGTTCCGCGACCGGGGAGCTGTTTTTT.

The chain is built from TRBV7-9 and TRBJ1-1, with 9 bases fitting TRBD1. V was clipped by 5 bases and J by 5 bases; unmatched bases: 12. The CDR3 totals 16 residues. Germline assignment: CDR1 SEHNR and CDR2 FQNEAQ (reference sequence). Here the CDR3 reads CASSATGQGLGTEAFF. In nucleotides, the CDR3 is TGTGCCAGCAGCGCGACGGGACAGGGACTGGGGACTGAAGCTTTCTTT.

The CDR3 sequence: CASSFWQTLTEAFF. The CDR3 nucleotides are TGTGCCAGCAGCTTTTGGCAGACACTCACTGAAGCTTTCTTT. The genes are TRBV5-6 and TRBJ1-1; D is uncertain. This CDR3 is built from 14 residues. V lost 2 bases and J lost 4, with 12 bases in between. CDR1 SGHDT and CDR2 YYEEEE come from the germline V gene.

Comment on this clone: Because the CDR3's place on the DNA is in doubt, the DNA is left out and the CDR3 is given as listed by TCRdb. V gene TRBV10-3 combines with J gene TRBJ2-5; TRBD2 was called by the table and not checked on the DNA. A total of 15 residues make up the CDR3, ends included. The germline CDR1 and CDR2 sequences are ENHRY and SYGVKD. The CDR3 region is CAISTSGLIEETQYF.

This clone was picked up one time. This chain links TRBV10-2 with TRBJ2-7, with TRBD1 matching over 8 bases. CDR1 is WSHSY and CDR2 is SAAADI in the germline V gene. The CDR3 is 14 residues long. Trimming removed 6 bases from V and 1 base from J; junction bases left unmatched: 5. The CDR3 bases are TGCGCCAGCAGGGGGACAGGACTTTCCTACGAGCAGTACTTC. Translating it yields CASRGTGLSYEQYF.

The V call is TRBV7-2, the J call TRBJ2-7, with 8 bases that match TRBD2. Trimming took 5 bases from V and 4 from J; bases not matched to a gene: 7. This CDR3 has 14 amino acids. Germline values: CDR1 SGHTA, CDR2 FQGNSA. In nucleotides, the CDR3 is TGTGCCAGCAGCGGTACTAGCGGTTTTTACGAGCAGTACTTC. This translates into CASSGTSGFYEQYF. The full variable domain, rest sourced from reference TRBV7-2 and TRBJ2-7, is GAGVSQSPSNKVTEKGKDVELRCDPISGHTALYWYRQSLGQGLEFLIYFQGNSAPDKSGLPSDRFSAERTGGSVSTLTIQRTQQEDSAVYLCASSGTSGFYEQYFGPGTRLTVT.

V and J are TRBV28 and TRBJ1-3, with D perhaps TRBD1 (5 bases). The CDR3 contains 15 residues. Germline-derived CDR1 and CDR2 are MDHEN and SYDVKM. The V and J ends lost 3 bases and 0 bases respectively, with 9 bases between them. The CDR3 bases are TGTGCCAGCAGTTTCGGGGGTTACTCTGGAAACACCATATATTTT. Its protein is CASSFGGYSGNTIYF.

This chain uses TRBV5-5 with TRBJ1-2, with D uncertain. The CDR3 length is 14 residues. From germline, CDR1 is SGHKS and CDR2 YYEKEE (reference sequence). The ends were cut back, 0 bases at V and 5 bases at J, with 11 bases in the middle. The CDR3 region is CASSLATATYGYTF. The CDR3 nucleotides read TGTGCCAGCAGCTTGGCCACAGCTACTTATGGCTACACCTTC.

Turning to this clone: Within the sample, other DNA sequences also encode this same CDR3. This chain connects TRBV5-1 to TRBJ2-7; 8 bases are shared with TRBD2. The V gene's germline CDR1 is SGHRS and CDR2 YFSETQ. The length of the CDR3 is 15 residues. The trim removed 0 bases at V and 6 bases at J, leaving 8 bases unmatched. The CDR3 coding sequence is TGCGCCAGCAGCTTGGCCAACCGGGAGGGCCTCGAGCAGTACTTC. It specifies CASSLANREGLEQYF.

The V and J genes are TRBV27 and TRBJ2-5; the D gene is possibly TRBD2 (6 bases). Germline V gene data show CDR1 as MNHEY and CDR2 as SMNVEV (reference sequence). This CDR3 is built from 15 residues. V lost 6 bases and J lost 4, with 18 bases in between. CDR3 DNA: TGTGCCAGCAGCCAAGTTATGGGGGGAGGAGAGACCCAGTACTTC. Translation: CASSQVMGGGETQYF.

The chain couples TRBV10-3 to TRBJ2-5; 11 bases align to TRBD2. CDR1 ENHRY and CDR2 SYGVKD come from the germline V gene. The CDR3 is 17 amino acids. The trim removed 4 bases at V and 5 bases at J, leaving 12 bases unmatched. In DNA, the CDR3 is TGTGCCATCAGTGTTAGTAGCGGGAGGGACCTAGGTGAGACCCAGTACTTC. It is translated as CAISVSSGRDLGETQYF.

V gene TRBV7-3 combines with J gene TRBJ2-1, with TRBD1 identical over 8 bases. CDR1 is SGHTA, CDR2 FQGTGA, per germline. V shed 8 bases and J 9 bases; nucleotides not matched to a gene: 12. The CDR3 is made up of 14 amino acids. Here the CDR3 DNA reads TGTGCCAGCGGGTTTCAGGGGGCGGTGGGTGAGCAGTTCTTC. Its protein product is CASGFQGAVGEQFF.

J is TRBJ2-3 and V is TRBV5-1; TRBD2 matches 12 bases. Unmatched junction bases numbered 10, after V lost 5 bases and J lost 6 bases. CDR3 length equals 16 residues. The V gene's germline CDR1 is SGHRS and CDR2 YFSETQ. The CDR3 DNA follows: TGCGCCAGCAGTGTGACTAGCGGGAGAAAGGCGGATACGCAGTATTTT. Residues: CASSVTSGRKADTQYF.

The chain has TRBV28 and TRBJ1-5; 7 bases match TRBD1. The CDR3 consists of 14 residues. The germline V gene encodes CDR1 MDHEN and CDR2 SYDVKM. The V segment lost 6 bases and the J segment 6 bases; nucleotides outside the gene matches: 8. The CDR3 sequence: CASSHSQGVQPQHF. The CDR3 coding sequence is TGTGCCAGCAGCCATAGCCAGGGGGTTCAGCCCCAGCATTTT.

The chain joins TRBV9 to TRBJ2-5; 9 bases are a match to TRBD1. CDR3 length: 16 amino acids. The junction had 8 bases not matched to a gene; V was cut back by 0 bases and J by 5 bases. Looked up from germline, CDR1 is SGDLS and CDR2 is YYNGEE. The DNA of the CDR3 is TGTGCCAGCAGCGTAGAAGGGACAGGGAGTTGGGAGACCCAGTACTTC. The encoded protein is CASSVEGTGSWETQYF.

The CDR3 is CSVEQGGLNQPQHF. DNA of the CDR3: TGCAGCGTCGAACAGGGTGGGCTCAATCAGCCCCAGCATTTT. V and J are TRBV29-1 and TRBJ1-5, with TRBD1 as a possible D gene (6 bases). CDR3 size: 14 residues. V lost 6 bases, J lost 3 bases, and 15 bases lay in between. Germline assignment: CDR1 SQVTM and CDR2 ANQGSEA.

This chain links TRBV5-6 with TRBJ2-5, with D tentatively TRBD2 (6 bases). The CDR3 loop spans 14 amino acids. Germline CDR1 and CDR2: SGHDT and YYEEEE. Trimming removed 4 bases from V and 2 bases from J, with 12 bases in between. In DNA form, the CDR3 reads TGTGCCAGCAGCCCCGGGGGTATGCAAGAGACCCAGTACTTC. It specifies CASSPGGMQETQYF. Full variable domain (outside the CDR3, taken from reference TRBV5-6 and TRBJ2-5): DAGVTQSPTHLIKTRGQQVTLRCSPKSGHDTVSWYQQALGQGPQFIFQYYEEEERQRGNFPDRFSGHQFPNYSSELNVNALLLGDSALYLCASSPGGMQETQYFGPGTRLLVL.

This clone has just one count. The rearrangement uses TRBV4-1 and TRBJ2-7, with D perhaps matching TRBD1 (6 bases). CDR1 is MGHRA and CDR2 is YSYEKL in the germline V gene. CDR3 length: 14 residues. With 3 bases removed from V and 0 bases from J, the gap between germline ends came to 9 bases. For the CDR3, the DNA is TGCGCCAGCAGCCATGGACAGAGCTCCTACGAGCAGTACTTC. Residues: CASSHGQSSYEQYF.

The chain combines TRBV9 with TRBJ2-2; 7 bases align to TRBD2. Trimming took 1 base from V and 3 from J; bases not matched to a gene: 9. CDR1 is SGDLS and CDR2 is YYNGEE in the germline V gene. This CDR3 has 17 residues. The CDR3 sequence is CASSVSTGTIYTGELFF. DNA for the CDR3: TGTGCCAGCAGCGTATCCACCGGGACTATCTACACCGGGGAGCTGTTTTTT.

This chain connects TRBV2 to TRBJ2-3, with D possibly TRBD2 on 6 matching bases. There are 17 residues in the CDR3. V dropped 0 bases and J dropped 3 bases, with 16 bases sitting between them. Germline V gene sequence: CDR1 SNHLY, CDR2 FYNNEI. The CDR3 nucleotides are TGTGCCAGCAGTGAAGCGCGGGAAGGGGTTTATACAGATACGCAGTATTTT. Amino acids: CASSEAREGVYTDTQYF.

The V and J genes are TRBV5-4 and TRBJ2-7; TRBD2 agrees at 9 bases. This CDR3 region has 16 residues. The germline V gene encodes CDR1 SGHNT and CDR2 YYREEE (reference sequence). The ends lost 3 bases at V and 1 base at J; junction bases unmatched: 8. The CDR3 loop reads CASSYNSGSRSYEQYF. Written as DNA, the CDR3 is TGTGCCAGCAGCTATAATAGCGGGAGTAGGTCCTACGAGCAGTACTTC.

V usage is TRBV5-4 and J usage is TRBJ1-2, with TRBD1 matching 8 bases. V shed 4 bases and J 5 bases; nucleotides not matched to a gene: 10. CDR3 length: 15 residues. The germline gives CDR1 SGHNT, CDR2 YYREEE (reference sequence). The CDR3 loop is CASSAWRQGHYGYTF. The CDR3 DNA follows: TGTGCCAGCAGCGCCTGGCGACAGGGGCATTATGGCTACACCTTC. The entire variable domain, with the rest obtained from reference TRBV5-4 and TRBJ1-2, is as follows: ETGVTQSPTHLIKTRGQQVTLRCSSQSGHNTVSWYQQALGQGPQFIFQYYREEENGRGNFPPRFSGLQFPNYSSELNVNALELDDSALYLCASSAWRQGHYGYTFGSGTRLTVV.

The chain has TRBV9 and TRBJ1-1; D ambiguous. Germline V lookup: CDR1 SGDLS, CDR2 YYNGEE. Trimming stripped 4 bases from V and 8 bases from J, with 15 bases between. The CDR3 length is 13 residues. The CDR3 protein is CASSPQDMLEAFF. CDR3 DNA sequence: TGTGCCAGCAGCCCCCAAGACATGCTCGAAGCTTTCTTT.

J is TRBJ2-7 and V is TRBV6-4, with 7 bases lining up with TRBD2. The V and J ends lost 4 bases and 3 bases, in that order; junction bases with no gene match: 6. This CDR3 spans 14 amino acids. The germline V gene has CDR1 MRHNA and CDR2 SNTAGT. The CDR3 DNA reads TGTGCCAGCAGTGCCGCGGGAGAAGGCTACGAGCAGTACTTC. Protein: CASSAAGEGYEQYF.

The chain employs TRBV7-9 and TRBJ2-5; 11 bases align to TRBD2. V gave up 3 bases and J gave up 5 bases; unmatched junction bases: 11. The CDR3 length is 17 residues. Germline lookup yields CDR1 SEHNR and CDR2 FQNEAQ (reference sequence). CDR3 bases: TGTGCCAGCAGCTTGGGGGGCCTAGCGGGAGGAGGTGAGACCCAGTACTTC. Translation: CASSLGGLAGGGETQYF.

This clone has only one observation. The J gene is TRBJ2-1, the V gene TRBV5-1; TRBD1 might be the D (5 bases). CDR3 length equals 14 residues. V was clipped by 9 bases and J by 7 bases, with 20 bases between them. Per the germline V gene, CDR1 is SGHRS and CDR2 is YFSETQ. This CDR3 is CATSPGSQGNEQFF. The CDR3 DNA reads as TGCGCCACCTCACCTGGCTCCCAGGGAAATGAGCAGTTCTTC. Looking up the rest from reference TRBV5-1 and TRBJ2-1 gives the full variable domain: KAGVTQTPRYLIKTRGQQVTLSCSPISGHRSVSWYQQTPGQGLQFLFEYFSETQRNKGNFPGRFSGRQFSNSRSEMNVSTLELGDSALYLCATSPGSQGNEQFFGPGTRLTVL.